This is a list of T cell receptor beta chains from one sample in a study of CD8 T cells in ankylosing spondylitis. TCRdb independently ran MiXCR on the 5' RACE reads; one entry per CDR3 protein. The sample comprises about 390,000 distinct CDR3 sequences, about 22% of which are singletons, and about 16% rests with the top ten. Source material: blood, either unsorted or a sorted T cell fraction (not recorded which). The receptors shown here come from a male donor with ankylosing spondylitis. Both conserved end residues are part of each CDR3. The D gene is left open where the match is weak. Only part of the rows carry a size: once, few, many, or a class if the clone is expanded.

j_gene | abundance | d_gene | v_gene | CDR3nt | CDR3aa
TRBJ2-7 | NA | TRBD2 | TRBV20-1 | TGCAGTGCTAGGGGACTAGCGGGACACTACGAGCAGTACTTC | CSARGLAGHYEQYF
TRBJ1-1 | NA | NA | TRBV4-3 | TGCGCCAGCAGCCAAGTACAAGGATACACTGAAGCTTTCTTT | CASSQVQGYTEAFF
TRBJ2-7 | NA | NA | TRBV20-1 | TGCAGTGCTAGAACCCCAACAGGAGACTCCTACGAGCAGTACTTC | CSARTPTGDSYEQYF
TRBJ2-1 | NA | TRBD1 | TRBV28 | TGTGCCAGCAGGACAGGGAACCCCTACAATGAGCAGTTCTTC | CASRTGNPYNEQFF
TRBJ2-1 | NA | TRBD1 | TRBV19 | TGTGCCAGTAGCCAGGGGGCAAACAATGAGCAGTTCTTC | CASSQGANNEQFF
TRBJ1-2 | few | NA | TRBV12-3/TRBV12-4 | TGTGCCAGCAGGGGGTATGGGGAGGGGAATGGCTACACCTTC | CASRGYGEGNGYTF
TRBJ2-5 | NA | TRBD2 | TRBV24-1 | TGTGCCACCAGTGACACGGGACTAGCGGGAGAACGAGAGACCCAGTACTTC | CATSDTGLAGERETQYF
TRBJ2-3 | NA | TRBD2 | TRBV2 | TGTGCCAGCAGGGGGGGGACTAGCGGAACCACAGATACGCAGTATTTT | CASRGGTSGTTDTQYF
TRBJ2-1 | few | NA | TRBV27 | TGTGCCAGCAGTTTCCTGGTGGAGAGCGAGCAGTTCTTC | CASSFLVESEQFF
TRBJ2-3 | few | NA | TRBV5-1 | TGCGCCAGCAGCCGTCAGGGTCAGGGCACAGATACGCAGTATTTT | CASSRQGQGTDTQYF
TRBJ2-5 | NA | TRBD2 | TRBV27 | TGTGCCAGCAGTTTTGGACTAGCGGGAGTAGGAGAGACCCAGTACTTC | CASSFGLAGVGETQYF
TRBJ2-7 | few | NA | TRBV18 | TGTGCCAGCTCACCATCCCATCTACAGTACTTC | CASSPSHLQYF
TRBJ2-1 | few | TRBD2 | TRBV25-1 | TGTGCCAGCAGTGAATACGGGGCGGGAGGGCCCTCCTACAATGAGCAGTTCTTC | CASSEYGAGGPSYNEQFF
TRBJ2-4 | NA | NA | TRBV6-2/TRBV6-3 | TGTGCCAGCAGCACGCGGGATCCCCGAGCCAAAAACATTCAGTACTTC | CASSTRDPRAKNIQYF
TRBJ2-7 | NA | NA | TRBV7-2 | TGTGCCAGCAGTCCAAGGCCCAGCTCCTACGAGCAGTACTTC | CASSPRPSSYEQYF
TRBJ2-2 | NA | NA | TRBV6-5 | TGTGCCAGCAGTTACTTTGACGCGTCGGGGACCGGGGAGCTGTTTTTT | CASSYFDASGTGELFF
TRBJ2-3 | NA | NA | TRBV18 | TGTGCCAGCTCACCACCGAATCGAGCCACTAGCACAGATACGCAGTATTTT | CASSPPNRATSTDTQYF
TRBJ1-2 | NA | NA | TRBV9 | TGTGCCAGCAGCGCTAGAGGTATGGATGGCTACACCTTC | CASSARGMDGYTF
TRBJ2-1 | few | NA | TRBV20-1 | TGCAGTGCTAGAGATTGGGCAGGTCATTACAATGAGCAGTTCTTC | CSARDWAGHYNEQFF
TRBJ1-5 | NA | NA | TRBV4-2 | TGTGCCAGCAGCCAAGATTTGGGTCCCCGTCAGCCCCAGCATTTT | CASSQDLGPRQPQHF
TRBJ2-2 | NA | NA | TRBV7-9 | TGTGCCAGCAGGGTCGACAGAGGAACCGGGGAGCTGTTTTTT | CASRVDRGTGELFF
TRBJ2-5 | NA | NA | TRBV11-2 | TGTGCCAGCAGCTTAGAGTTCGAGACCCAGTACTTC | CASSLEFETQYF
TRBJ2-3 | once | TRBD2 | TRBV7-2 | TGTGCCAGCAGCCTAAGACTAGCGGGAGTGATAGATACGCAGTATTTT | CASSLRLAGVIDTQYF
TRBJ1-1 | NA | NA | TRBV6-1 | TGTGCCAGCAGTGAATTCTGGCAGCGGGCAGCGAACACTGAAGCTTTCTTT | CASSEFWQRAANTEAFF
TRBJ2-2 | few | TRBD1 | TRBV6-1 | TGTGCCAGCAGGGGGACAGGGTGGAACACCGGGGAGCTGTTTTTT | CASRGTGWNTGELFF
TRBJ2-3 | NA | NA | TRBV2 | TGTGCCAGCAGTGAAGCGACCGGGGGAGGGGGTTTAAGCACAGATACGCAGTATTTT | CASSEATGGGGLSTDTQYF
TRBJ1-2 | few | NA | TRBV3-1 | TGTGCCAGCAGCCAAGAGGGCGCAGGGATCGGCGGCTACACCTTC | CASSQEGAGIGGYTF
TRBJ2-7 | many | TRBD2 | TRBV5-1 | TGCGCCAGCAGCCGGGAGACGGGGACTAGCGGGATTACCTACGAGCAGTACTTC | CASSRETGTSGITYEQYF
TRBJ2-5 | few | NA | TRBV5-1 | TGCGCCAGCAGCTTGTACTTACAGGGTCAAGAGACCCAGTACTTC | CASSLYLQGQETQYF
TRBJ1-5 | few | NA | TRBV7-3 | TGTGCCAGCAGCTCTCGGGAGGCCCAGCATTTT | CASSSREAQHF
TRBJ2-5 | NA | TRBD2 | TRBV5-6 | TGTGCCAGCAGCTTGGACGGGGGGGGAGCTGAGACCCAGTACTTC | CASSLDGGGAETQYF
TRBJ2-2 | NA | NA | TRBV7-8 | TGTGCCAGCAGCTTCGGGACAAAGCCCACCGGGGAGCTGTTTTTT | CASSFGTKPTGELFF
TRBJ1-1 | NA | NA | TRBV7-8 | TGTGCCAGCAGCCGACAACAGATAATGAACACTGAAGTTTTCTTT | CASSRQQIMNTEVFF
TRBJ1-5 | NA | NA | TRBV6-1 | TGTGCCAGCGGGCAGATAACCAATCAGCCCCAGCATTTT | CASGQITNQPQHF
TRBJ2-1 | NA | NA | TRBV19 | TGTGCCAGTAGTACCGGGACACCGCAGTTCTTC | CASSTGTPQFF
TRBJ2-7 | few | NA | TRBV3-1 | TGTGCCAGCAGCCAAGATATGGGGAGGATCTCCTACGAGCAGTACTTC | CASSQDMGRISYEQYF
TRBJ1-4 | NA | TRBD1 | TRBV6-2/TRBV6-3 | TGTGCCAGCAGTTTCGGACAGGTCGGAGAAAAACTGTTTTTT | CASSFGQVGEKLFF
TRBJ2-3 | NA | TRBD2 | TRBV15 | TGTGCCACCAGCAGAGATAGGGCGGGTGCGCGGGAGGCTACAGATACGCAGTATTTT | CATSRDRAGAREATDTQYF
TRBJ2-3 | few | TRBD2 | TRBV20-1 | TGCAGTGCTGGCCCACTAAGCGGGGTTAGCACAGATACGCAGTATTTT | CSAGPLSGVSTDTQYF